The 3 T cell receptor beta chains presented below share a single source sample, sequenced in a study of STAT5B mutations in CD4+ large granular lymphocyte leukemia. Assay: immunoSEQ multiplex PCR; the TCRdb copy retains only in-frame clones and omits some. The sample consists of more than 30,000 clones, around 76% of them appearing once. The material sequenced was CD4+ T cells from blood buffy coats. The receptors were gathered from a human donor in good health.

This rearrangement joins TRBV10-3 to TRBJ1-2; D remains ambiguous. This CDR3 spans 13 amino acids. Trimming pared 8 bases from V and 2 bases from J, leaving 12 bases between. Germline assignment: CDR1 ENHRY and CDR2 SYGVKD. CDR3 nucleotides: TGTGCCATCTCTCCGGCCAACAACTATGGCTACACCTTC. It specifies CAISPANNYGYTF.

V is TRBV11-2 and J is TRBJ1-5; 11 bases are shared with TRBD1. Germline CDR1 SGHAT, CDR2 FQNNGV. This CDR3 spans 15 amino acids. J lost 7 bases, V lost 1 base, and 3 bases had no gene match. This CDR3 reads CASSLGTGGEQPQHF. The CDR3 DNA sequence: TGTGCCAGCAGCTTAGGGACAGGGGGCGAACAGCCCCAGCATTTT.

The V call is TRBV6-5, the J call TRBJ2-5; 10 bases are a match to TRBD1. V shed 7 bases and J 5 bases; nucleotides not matched to a gene: 7. This CDR3 is built from 14 residues. The germline V gene has CDR1 MNHEY and CDR2 SVGAGI. The DNA of the CDR3 is TGTGCCAGCAAAGGGACAGGGGTCCTCGAGACCCAGTACTTC. Protein: CASKGTGVLETQYF.